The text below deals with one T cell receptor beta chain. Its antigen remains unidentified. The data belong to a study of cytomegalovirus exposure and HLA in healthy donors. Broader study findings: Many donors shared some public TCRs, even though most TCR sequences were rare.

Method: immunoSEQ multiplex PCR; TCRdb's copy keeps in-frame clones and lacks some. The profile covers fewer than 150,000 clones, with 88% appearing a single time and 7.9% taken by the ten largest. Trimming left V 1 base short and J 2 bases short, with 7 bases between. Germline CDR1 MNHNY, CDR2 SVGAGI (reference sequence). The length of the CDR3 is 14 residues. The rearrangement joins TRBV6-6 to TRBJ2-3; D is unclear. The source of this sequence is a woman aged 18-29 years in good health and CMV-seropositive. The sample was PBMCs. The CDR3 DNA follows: TGTGCCAGCAGTTACTTGCGGTTCACAGATACGCAGTATTTT. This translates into CASSYLRFTDTQYF.